This T cell receptor (beta chain) derives from a study of shared clonotypes between healthy human individuals. Overall study: Used for every donor were three CD4 naive, three CD4 memory, two CD8 naive and one CD8 memory plate.

For this clone: Its antigen remains unknown. Other DNA sequences in the same sample also yield this CDR3.

Produced via immunoSEQ multiplex PCR; TCRdb's table is partial and in-frame only. The sample contains hundreds of thousands of clones, around two thirds of which appear only once. Study-wide results and limits: The expectation was that sequencing depth would affect clonotype sharing among donors. Among a few donors, 4.5% to 5.5% of naive CD4 clonotypes were found in common.

Specimen: memory CD4+ T cells sorted from blood. Subset in this sample: CD45RA-negative fraction. This receptor was taken from a woman aged 25 to 39 in good health.

In DNA form, the CDR3 reads TGCAGTGCCCTGCGGGCCTACGAGCAGTACTTC. This sequence encodes CSALRAYEQYF. The V call is TRBV20-1, the J call TRBJ2-7; D might be TRBD2 (5 bases). Germline CDR1 reads DFQATT; CDR2 reads SNEGSKA (reference sequence). The CDR3 has 11 amino acids. V was clipped by 6 bases and J by 2 bases, with 8 bases between them.